What follows are 13 T cell receptor beta chains derived from one specimen sequenced in a study of T-cell reconstitution after alpha-beta-depleted transplantation in children. Unique molecular identifiers were incorporated when the TCRbeta library was constructed. TCRdb re-called the PCR reads with MiXCR, one entry per CDR3 protein. The sample lists about 500,000 distinct CDR3 sequences; about 31% were seen once. The material was PBMCs from the stem cell graft donor, obtained from the stem cell graft. The receptors were sampled from a human donor who donated a stem cell graft to a child with aplastic anemia.

This clonotype occurred a few times. V is TRBV12-3 or TRBV12-4 and J is TRBJ1-1, with D possibly matching TRBD1 (6 bases). CDR3 length: 14 amino acids. V lost 7 bases to trimming and J lost 4 bases, with 16 bases between them. The CDR3: CASTLGGVATEAFF. For the CDR3, the DNA is TGTGCCAGCACGCTAGGGGGGGTAGCCACTGAAGCTTTCTTT.

This chain joins TRBV25-1 and TRBJ1-2; D unclear. Trimming pared 3 bases from V and 2 bases from J, leaving 7 bases between. In germline, CDR1 is MGHDK, CDR2 SYGVNS. This CDR3 is built from 13 residues. The CDR3 DNA reads TGTGCCAGCAGTGAGGGTGTGAACTATGGCTACACCTTC. Translated, it gives CASSEGVNYGYTF.

As to this clonotype: Mismatch with germline at one junction end may stem from a read error. The chain carries TRBV14 and TRBJ2-2; 10 positions agree with TRBD2. This CDR3 has 17 amino acids. Germline CDR1 reads SGHDN; CDR2 reads FVKESK. This CDR3 is CASSQEWLAGGNGDLFF. The CDR3 DNA is TGTGCCAGCAGCCAAGAGTGGTTAGCGGGAGGCAACGGGGACCTGTTTTTT. The entire variable domain, with the rest obtained from reference TRBV14 and TRBJ2-2, is as follows: EAGVTQFPSHSVIEKGQTVTLRCDPISGHDNLYWYRRVMGKEIKFLLHFVKESKQDESGMPNNRFLAERTGGTYSTLKVQPAELEDSGVYFCASSQEWLAGGNGDLFFGEGSRLTVL.

The CDR3 nucleotides read TGTGCCACCAGCAGAGATGGAAGGGACAGGTCAACGCGGGGCACTGAAGCTTTCTTT. It yields the protein CATSRDGRDRSTRGTEAFF. The chain carries TRBV15 and TRBJ1-1, with 8 bases identical to TRBD1. The CDR3 is made up of 19 amino acids. Germline V CDR1 and CDR2: LNHNV, YYDKDF (reference sequence). After removal of 0 bases from V and 4 bases from J, the junction contained 16 bases not matched to a gene.

V gene TRBV20-1 combines with J gene TRBJ2-1; 7 bases line up with TRBD2. Germline CDR1 DFQATT, CDR2 SNEGSKA (reference sequence). The CDR3 has 16 residues. V shed 0 bases and J 2 bases; nucleotides not matched to a gene: 7. This CDR3 reads CSARDAGAATYNEQFF. For the CDR3, the DNA is TGCAGTGCTAGAGATGCGGGAGCGGCTACCTACAATGAGCAGTTCTTC.

This clonotype was seen a handful of times. The rearrangement uses TRBV4-3 and TRBJ1-4, with 10 bases aligning to TRBD1. There are 14 residues in the CDR3. Germline-derived CDR1 and CDR2 are LGHNA and YSLEER. Trimming cost V 1 base and J 7 bases; bases outside gene matches: 0. The CDR3: CASSQGQGAEKLFF. The CDR3 DNA reads as TGCGCCAGCAGCCAAGGACAGGGGGCTGAAAAACTGTTTTTT.

The chain employs TRBV12-3 or TRBV12-4 and TRBJ2-1; D possibly corresponds to TRBD2 (5 bases). The CDR3 extends over 18 amino acids. Trimming cost V 2 bases and J 4 bases, with 21 bases left between them. The CDR3: CASSLFRLAAATYNEQFF. DNA for the CDR3: TGTGCCAGCAGTTTATTTCGCCTTGCAGCGGCGACGTACAATGAGCAGTTCTTC.

The chain recombines TRBV7-2 with TRBJ2-5, with D tentatively TRBD1 (6 bases). Looked up from germline, CDR1 is SGHTA and CDR2 is FQGNSA. Trimming took 1 base from V and 5 from J, leaving 11 bases between them. The CDR3 totals 14 residues. CDR3 DNA sequence: TGTGCCAGCAGCTTAGTTCCCAGGGGCGAGACCCAGTACTTC. Encoded protein: CASSLVPRGETQYF.

This chain connects TRBV20-1 to TRBJ2-2, with 11 bases fitting TRBD1. The V segment lost 4 bases and the J segment 6 bases; nucleotides outside the gene matches: 10. Germline V gene sequence: CDR1 DFQATT, CDR2 SNEGSKA (reference sequence). This CDR3 spans 16 amino acids. CDR3 DNA: TGCAGTGCTATGGGGGACAGGGGGTCCCTTCCCGGGGAGCTGTTTTTT. It encodes CSAMGDRGSLPGELFF.

This clonotype has a handful of counts. The chain employs TRBV20-1 and TRBJ2-5; D is undetermined. The V end was cut by 3 bases, the J end by 5 bases, with 13 bases between. This CDR3 comprises 13 residues. Per germline, CDR1 DFQATT and CDR2 SNEGSKA (reference sequence). The CDR3 DNA sequence: TGCAGTGCTAGTCAGACTGGCTCGGAGACCCAGTACTTC. Its translation: CSASQTGSETQYF.

The chain uses TRBV6-5 and TRBJ2-3; D is unclear. Germline CDR1 and CDR2: MNHEY and SVGAGI. The CDR3 length is 16 residues. V lost 0 bases, J lost 2 bases, and 12 bases lay in between. CDR3 DNA: TGTGCCAGCAGTTACTCGTACTCCCCCCACACAGATACGCAGTATTTT. Translating it yields CASSYSYSPHTDTQYF.

A few counts support this clonotype. The chain employs TRBV9 and TRBJ2-1; 13 positions agree with TRBD2. Germline V gene sequence: CDR1 SGDLS, CDR2 YYNGEE. This CDR3 is built from 15 residues. V dropped 0 bases and J dropped 7; count of bases not matched to a gene: 1. The CDR3 region has the DNA TGTGCCAGCAGCGTAGGGACTAGCGGGGGTAATGAGCAGTTCTTC. This sequence encodes CASSVGTSGGNEQFF.

In its sample, this clonotype was seen a few times. J is TRBJ2-6 and V is TRBV29-1; D gene ambiguous. Between the trimmed V and J ends, which lost 5 bases and 0 bases, there was a span of 5 bases. The CDR3 totals 13 residues. Germline values: CDR1 SQVTM, CDR2 ANQGSEA. The CDR3 DNA reads as TGCAGCGTTAACTTCTCTGGGGCCAACGTCCTGACTTTC. It translates to CSVNFSGANVLTF.